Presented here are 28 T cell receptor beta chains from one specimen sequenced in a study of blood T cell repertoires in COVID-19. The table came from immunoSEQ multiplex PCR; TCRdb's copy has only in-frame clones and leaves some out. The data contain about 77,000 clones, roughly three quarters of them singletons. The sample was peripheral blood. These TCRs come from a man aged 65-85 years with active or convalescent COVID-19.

DNA for the CDR3: TGCAGCGTTGAAGGGCCGGGACAGGGGGCATCTGGCTACACCTTC. Translated, it gives CSVEGPGQGASGYTF. The chain combines TRBV29-1 with TRBJ1-2, with TRBD1 matching 12 bases. From germline, CDR1 is SQVTM and CDR2 ANQGSEA. There are 15 residues in the CDR3. The V segment lost 1 base and the J segment 7 bases; nucleotides outside the gene matches: 7.

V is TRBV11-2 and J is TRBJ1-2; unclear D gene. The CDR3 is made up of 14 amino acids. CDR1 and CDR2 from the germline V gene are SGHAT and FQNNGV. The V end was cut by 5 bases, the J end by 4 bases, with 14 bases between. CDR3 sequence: CASSPVTGIYGYTF. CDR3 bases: TGTGCCAGCAGCCCTGTGACGGGTATCTATGGCTACACCTTC.

Here the CDR3 DNA reads TGTGCCAGCAATAACCCAACAGGGGACCGTCAGCCCCAGCATTTT. Amino acid sequence: CASNNPTGDRQPQHF. The chain uses TRBV6-5 and TRBJ1-5; 7 bases match TRBD1. CDR1 and CDR2 from the germline V gene are MNHEY and SVGAGI. Trimming cost V 7 bases and J 6 bases; bases outside gene matches: 12. CDR3 length equals 15 residues.

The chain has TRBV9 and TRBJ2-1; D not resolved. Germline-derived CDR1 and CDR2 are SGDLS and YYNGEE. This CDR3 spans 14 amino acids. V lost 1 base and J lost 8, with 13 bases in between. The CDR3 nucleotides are TGTGCCAGCAGCGTAACAAGTCGCTTGGATGAGCAGTTCTTC. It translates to CASSVTSRLDEQFF.

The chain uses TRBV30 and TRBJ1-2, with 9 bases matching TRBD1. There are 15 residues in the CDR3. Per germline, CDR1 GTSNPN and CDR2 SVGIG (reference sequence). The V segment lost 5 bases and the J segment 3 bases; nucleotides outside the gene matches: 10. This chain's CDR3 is CAWAHPGQGHYGYTF. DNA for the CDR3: TGTGCCTGGGCCCACCCGGGACAGGGTCACTATGGCTACACCTTC.

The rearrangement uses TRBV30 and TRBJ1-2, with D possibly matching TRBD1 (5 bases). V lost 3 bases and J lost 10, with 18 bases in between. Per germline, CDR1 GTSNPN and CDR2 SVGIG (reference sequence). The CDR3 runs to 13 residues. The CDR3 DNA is TGTGCCTGGAGCTCAGGACACCAGCGTTCCTACACCTTC. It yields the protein CAWSSGHQRSYTF.

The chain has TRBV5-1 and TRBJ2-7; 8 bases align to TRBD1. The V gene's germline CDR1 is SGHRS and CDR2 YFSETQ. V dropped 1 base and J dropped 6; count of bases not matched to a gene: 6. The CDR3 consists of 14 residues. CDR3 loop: CASSLTGQVFEQYF. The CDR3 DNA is TGCGCCAGCAGCTTGACGGGACAGGTGTTCGAGCAGTACTTC.

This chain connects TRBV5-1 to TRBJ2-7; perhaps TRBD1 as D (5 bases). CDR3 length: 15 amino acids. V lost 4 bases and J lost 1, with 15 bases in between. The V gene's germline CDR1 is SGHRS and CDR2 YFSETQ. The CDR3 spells CASSQGQIWSYEQYF. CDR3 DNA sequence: TGCGCCAGCAGCCAAGGACAAATTTGGTCCTACGAGCAGTACTTC.

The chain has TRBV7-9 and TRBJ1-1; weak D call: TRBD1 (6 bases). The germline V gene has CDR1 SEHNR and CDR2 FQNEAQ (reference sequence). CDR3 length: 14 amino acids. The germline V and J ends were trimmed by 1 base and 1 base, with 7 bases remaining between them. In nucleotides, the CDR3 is TGTGCCAGCAGCTTAGGGACAGCGAACACTGAAGCTTTCTTT. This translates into CASSLGTANTEAFF.

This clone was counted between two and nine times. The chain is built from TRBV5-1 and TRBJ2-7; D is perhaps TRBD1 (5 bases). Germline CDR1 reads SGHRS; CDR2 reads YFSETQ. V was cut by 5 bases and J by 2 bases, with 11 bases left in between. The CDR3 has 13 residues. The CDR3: CASRIDSPYEQYF. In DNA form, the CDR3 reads TGCGCCAGCAGGATCGACAGCCCCTACGAGCAGTACTTC.

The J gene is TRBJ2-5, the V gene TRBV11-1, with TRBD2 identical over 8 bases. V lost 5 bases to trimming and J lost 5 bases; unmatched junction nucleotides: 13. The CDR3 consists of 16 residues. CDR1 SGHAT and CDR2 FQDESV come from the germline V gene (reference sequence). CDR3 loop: CASSPQTRRGGETQYF. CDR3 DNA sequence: TGTGCCAGCAGCCCACAAACGCGGCGCGGGGGGGAGACCCAGTACTTC. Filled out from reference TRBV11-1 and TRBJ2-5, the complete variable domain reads EAEVAQSPRYKITEKSQAVAFWCDPISGHATLYWYRQILGQGPELLVQFQDESVVDDSQLPKDRFSAERLKGVDSTLKIQPAELGDSAMYLCASSPQTRRGGETQYFGPGTRLLVL.

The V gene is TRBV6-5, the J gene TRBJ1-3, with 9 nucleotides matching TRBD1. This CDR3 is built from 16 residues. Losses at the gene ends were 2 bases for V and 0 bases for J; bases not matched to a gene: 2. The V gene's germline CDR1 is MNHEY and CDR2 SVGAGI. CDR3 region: CASSYNRGPSGNTIYF. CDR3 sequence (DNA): TGTGCCAGCAGTTACAACAGGGGGCCCTCTGGAAACACCATATATTTT.

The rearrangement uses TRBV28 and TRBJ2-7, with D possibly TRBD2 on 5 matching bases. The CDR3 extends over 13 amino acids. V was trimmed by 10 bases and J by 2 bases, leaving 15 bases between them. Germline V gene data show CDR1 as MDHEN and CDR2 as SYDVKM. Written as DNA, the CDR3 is TGTGCCACCTTTAACGGACTGACCTACGAGCAGTACTTC. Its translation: CATFNGLTYEQYF.

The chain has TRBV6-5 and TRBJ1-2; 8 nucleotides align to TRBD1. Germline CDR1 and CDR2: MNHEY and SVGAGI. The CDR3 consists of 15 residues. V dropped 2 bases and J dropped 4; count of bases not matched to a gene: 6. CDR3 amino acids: CASSYGQGAIYGYTF. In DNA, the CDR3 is TGTGCCAGCAGTTACGGCCAGGGGGCGATCTATGGCTACACCTTC.

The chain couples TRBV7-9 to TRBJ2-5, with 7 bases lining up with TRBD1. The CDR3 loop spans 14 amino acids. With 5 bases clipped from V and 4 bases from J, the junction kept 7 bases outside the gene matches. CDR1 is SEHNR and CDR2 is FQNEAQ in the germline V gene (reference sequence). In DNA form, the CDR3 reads TGTGCCAGCAGCCGGACCAACAGGGGAGAGACCCAGTACTTC. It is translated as CASSRTNRGETQYF.

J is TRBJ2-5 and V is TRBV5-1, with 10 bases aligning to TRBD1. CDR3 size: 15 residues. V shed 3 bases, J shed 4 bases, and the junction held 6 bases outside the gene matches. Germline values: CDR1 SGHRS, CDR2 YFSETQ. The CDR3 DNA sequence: TGCGCCAGCAGCTCGGGACAGGGGCGGATAGAGACCCAGTACTTC. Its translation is CASSSGQGRIETQYF.

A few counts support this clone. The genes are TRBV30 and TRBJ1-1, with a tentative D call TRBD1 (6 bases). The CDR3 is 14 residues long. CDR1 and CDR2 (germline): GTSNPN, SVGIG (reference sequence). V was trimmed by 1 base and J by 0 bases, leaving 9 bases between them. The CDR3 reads CAWSAGQLNTEAFF. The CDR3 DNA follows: TGTGCCTGGAGTGCCGGACAGTTGAACACTGAAGCTTTCTTT.

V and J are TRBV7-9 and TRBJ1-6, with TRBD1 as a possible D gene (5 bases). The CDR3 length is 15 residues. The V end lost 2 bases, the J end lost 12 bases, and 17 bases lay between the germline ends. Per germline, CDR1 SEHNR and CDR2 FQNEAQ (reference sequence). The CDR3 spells CASSLSPGSNLPLHF. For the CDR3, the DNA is TGTGCCAGCAGCTTAAGTCCAGGGTCCAACCTACCCCTCCACTTT.

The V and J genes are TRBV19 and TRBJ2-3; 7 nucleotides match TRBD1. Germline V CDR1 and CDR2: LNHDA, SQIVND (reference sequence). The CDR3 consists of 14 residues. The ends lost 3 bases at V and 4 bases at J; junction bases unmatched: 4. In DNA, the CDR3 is TGTGCCAGTAGTATGCGACAGGGTTCAGATACGCAGTATTTT. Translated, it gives CASSMRQGSDTQYF.

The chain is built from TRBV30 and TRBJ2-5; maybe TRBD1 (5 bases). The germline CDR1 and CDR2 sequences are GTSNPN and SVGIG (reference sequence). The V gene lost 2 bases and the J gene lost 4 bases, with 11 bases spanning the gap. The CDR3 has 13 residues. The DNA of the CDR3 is TGTGCCTGGAGTAAGGGGTCAACAGAGACCCAGTACTTC. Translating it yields CAWSKGSTETQYF.

The CDR3 DNA sequence: TGTGCCATTAAAGGACAGGGGCGTGGGCAGCCCCAGCATTTT. It encodes CAIKGQGRGQPQHF. This chain connects TRBV28 to TRBJ1-5; 9 bases fit TRBD1. The V segment lost 10 bases and the J segment 7 bases; nucleotides outside the gene matches: 11. The CDR3 contains 14 residues. Germline V gene sequence: CDR1 MDHEN, CDR2 SYDVKM.

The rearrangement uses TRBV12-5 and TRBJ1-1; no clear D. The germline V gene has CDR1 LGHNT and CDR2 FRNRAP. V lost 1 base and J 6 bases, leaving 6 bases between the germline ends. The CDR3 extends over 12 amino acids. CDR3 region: CASGLAEAEAFF. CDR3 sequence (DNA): TGTGCTAGTGGTTTGGCTGAGGCTGAAGCTTTCTTT.

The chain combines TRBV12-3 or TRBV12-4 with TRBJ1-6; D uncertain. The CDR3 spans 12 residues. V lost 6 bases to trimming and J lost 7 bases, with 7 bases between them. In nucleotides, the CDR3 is TGTGCCAGCAGCAGGTCCAATTCACCCCTCCACTTT. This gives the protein CASSRSNSPLHF.

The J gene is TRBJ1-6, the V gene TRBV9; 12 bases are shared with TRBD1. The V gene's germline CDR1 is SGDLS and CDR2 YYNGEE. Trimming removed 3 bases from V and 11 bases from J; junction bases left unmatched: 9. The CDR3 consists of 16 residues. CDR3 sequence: CASSAPGQGASAPLHF. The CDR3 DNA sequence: TGTGCCAGCAGCGCCCCGGGACAGGGGGCTTCGGCACCCCTCCACTTT.

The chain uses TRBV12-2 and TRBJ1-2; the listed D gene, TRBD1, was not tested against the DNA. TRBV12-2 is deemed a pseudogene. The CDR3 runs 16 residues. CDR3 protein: CASRRERQGVYYGYTF. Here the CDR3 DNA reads TGTGCAAGTCGCCGAGAACGACAGGGGGTCTACTATGGCTACACCTTC.

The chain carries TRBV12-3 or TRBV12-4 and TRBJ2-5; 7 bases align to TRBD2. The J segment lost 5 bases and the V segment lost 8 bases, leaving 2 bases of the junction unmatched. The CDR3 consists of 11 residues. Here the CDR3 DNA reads TGTGCCAGCGGGGGAGGGGAGACCCAGTACTTC. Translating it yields CASGGGETQYF.

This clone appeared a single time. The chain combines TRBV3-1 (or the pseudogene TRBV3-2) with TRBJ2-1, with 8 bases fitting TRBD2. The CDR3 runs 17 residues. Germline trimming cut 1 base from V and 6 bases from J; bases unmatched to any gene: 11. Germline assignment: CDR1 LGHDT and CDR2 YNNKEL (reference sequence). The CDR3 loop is CASSQAKGLGDVNEQFF. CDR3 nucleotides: TGTGCCAGCAGCCAAGCCAAGGGACTAGGGGATGTCAATGAGCAGTTCTTC.

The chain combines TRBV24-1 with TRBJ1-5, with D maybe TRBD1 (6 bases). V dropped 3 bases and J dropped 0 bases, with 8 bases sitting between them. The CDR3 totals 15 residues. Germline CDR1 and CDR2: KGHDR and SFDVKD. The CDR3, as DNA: TGTGCCACCAGTGATGGGACAACTAGCAATCAGCCCCAGCATTTT. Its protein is CATSDGTTSNQPQHF.